A selection of T cell receptor beta chains follows, all from one sample in a study of T cell responses to AZD1222 COVID-19 vaccine. Assay: immunoSEQ multiplex PCR; the TCRdb copy retains only in-frame clones and omits some. The repertoire holds roughly 100,000 clones, with 84% as singletons. The specimen comprised peripheral blood, sampled on day 0 of AZD1222 vaccination. The receptor set was obtained from an adult in good health. Both conserved end residues are part of each CDR3.

V gene	CDR3 protein
TRBV3-1/TRBV3-2	CASSQCGAPGGNIQYF
TRBV5-5	CASSPGGQDNYGYTF
TRBV5-4	CASSLERNYNSPLHF
TRBV7-8	CASSLGRGQSDNSPLHF
TRBV7-2	CASSFMGPTNTGELFF
TRBV6-2/TRBV6-3	CASSYRFGAGANQPQHF
TRBV10-2	CASGGSRAETQYF
TRBV2	CASGDRAYGYTF
TRBV27	CASRGMDYGYTF
TRBV19	CASTTAINQPQHF
TRBV7-9	CASSSTGGEETQYF
TRBV19	CASSIDLRGLAGSSNEQFF
TRBV28	CASSRLPRESGYTF
TRBV28	CASSLQGAEEKLFF
TRBV4-3	CASSQDRKGEAFF
TRBV19	CASSNPFGGSGPQHF
TRBV5-1	CASSSRTSGTAGTNNEQFF
TRBV7-2	CASSTRTGGFQPQHF
TRBV19	CAISRGSHNEQFF
TRBV6-1	CASSEWAVSYEQYF
TRBV6-5	CASRYYNEQFF
TRBV7-9	CASSEQGEKLFF
TRBV4-3	CASSQDRGLNYGYTF
TRBV18	CASSPRLDTEAFF
TRBV5-6	CASSLFRSDQPQHF
TRBV7-2	CASSPRGRGSNQPQHF
TRBV6-5	CASRLDSLNYGYTF
TRBV4-1	CASRGDREREKLFF
TRBV25-1	CASSEPGDSYGYTF
TRBV3-1/TRBV3-2	CASSQPDTKETQYF
TRBV5-1	CASSKGTSEQETQYF
TRBV7-3	CASRGSNEQFF
TRBV24-1	CATSDTAGPRGTGSRTQHF
TRBV19	CASSLGTGSYEQYF
TRBV12-3/TRBV12-4	CASSFQGPTEAFF
TRBV6-5	CASSRGATEAFF
TRBV5-1	CASSAGQGHEKLFF
TRBV27	CASSLRGTGYEQYF
TRBV27	CASSPRGGWRGDTQYF
TRBV7-2	CASSLVPRGLDTQYF
TRBV5-6	CASSLGQGDQPQHF
TRBV12-5	CASATQGSSPLHF